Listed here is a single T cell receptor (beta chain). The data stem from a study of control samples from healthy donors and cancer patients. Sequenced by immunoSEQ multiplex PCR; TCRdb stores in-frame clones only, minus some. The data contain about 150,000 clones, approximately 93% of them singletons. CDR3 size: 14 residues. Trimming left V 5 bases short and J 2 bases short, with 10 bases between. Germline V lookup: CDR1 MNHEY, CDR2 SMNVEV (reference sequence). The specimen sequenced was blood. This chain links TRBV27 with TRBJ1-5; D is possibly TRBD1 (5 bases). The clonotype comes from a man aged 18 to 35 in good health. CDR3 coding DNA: TGTGCCAGCAGTATCAGGGTCGGCAATCAGCCCCAGCATTTT. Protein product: CASSIRVGNQPQHF.